Sequencing of this TCR beta chain was carried out in a study of shared clonotypes between healthy human individuals. Each donor was a Caucasian adult residing in Nashville, Tennessee. Unsorted samples drew genomic DNA from about 90 million PBMCs. This clone came up a few times. J lost 5 bases, V lost 4 bases, and 15 bases had no gene match. In germline, CDR1 is SGHNT, CDR2 YYREEE (reference sequence). The CDR3 totals 16 residues. Deep-level running was used for the assay. This table comes from immunoSEQ multiplex PCR, and its TCRdb copy is limited to in-frame clones, with some not included. The sample lists 400,000 to 500,000 clones; about 82% were seen once.

This clonotype was obtained from a middle-aged woman in good health. Some clones in this sample may be carry-over from other donors' samples. Source material: PBMCs. The V call is TRBV5-4, the J call TRBJ2-7; the match to TRBD2 covers 7 bases. DNA for the CDR3: TGTGCCAGCAGCCTGGGCGGAGGGGCGGGAGTGGACGAGCAGTACTTC. Protein sequence: CASSLGGGAGVDEQYF. The variable domain in full, completed from reference TRBV5-4 and TRBJ2-7, reads ETGVTQSPTHLIKTRGQQVTLRCSSQSGHNTVSWYQQALGQGPQFIFQYYREEENGRGNFPPRFSGLQFPNYSSELNVNALELDDSALYLCASSLGGGAGVDEQYFGPGTRLTVT.